This TCR beta chain came from a study of shared clonotypes between healthy human individuals. Study-wide points: Researchers found naive subsets generally carried larger estimated richness than memory subsets.

All donors qualified as healthy HIV-negative adults and had experienced no recent acute infections or vaccinations. It was into CD45RA+ naive and CD45RA-negative memory subsets that the CD4+ cells were split. Turning to this clone: Its target is unknown.

Produced via immunoSEQ multiplex PCR; TCRdb's table is partial and in-frame only. Of 2,500,000 or so clones in the sample, roughly 92% were seen once. The sequence derives from a young man in good health. The source material was naive CD4+ T cells sorted from blood. As for subset: CD45RA+ positively selected.

DNA for the CDR3: TGCGCCAGCAGCCGGGACAGGGTCGGAGAGACCCAGTACTTC. Protein: CASSRDRVGETQYF. The chain joins TRBV4-3 to TRBJ2-5; 9 bases align to TRBD1. J gave up 4 bases and V 4 bases, and 4 bases lay outside the gene matches. This CDR3 is built from 14 residues. Germline V gives CDR1 LGHNA, CDR2 YSLEER.